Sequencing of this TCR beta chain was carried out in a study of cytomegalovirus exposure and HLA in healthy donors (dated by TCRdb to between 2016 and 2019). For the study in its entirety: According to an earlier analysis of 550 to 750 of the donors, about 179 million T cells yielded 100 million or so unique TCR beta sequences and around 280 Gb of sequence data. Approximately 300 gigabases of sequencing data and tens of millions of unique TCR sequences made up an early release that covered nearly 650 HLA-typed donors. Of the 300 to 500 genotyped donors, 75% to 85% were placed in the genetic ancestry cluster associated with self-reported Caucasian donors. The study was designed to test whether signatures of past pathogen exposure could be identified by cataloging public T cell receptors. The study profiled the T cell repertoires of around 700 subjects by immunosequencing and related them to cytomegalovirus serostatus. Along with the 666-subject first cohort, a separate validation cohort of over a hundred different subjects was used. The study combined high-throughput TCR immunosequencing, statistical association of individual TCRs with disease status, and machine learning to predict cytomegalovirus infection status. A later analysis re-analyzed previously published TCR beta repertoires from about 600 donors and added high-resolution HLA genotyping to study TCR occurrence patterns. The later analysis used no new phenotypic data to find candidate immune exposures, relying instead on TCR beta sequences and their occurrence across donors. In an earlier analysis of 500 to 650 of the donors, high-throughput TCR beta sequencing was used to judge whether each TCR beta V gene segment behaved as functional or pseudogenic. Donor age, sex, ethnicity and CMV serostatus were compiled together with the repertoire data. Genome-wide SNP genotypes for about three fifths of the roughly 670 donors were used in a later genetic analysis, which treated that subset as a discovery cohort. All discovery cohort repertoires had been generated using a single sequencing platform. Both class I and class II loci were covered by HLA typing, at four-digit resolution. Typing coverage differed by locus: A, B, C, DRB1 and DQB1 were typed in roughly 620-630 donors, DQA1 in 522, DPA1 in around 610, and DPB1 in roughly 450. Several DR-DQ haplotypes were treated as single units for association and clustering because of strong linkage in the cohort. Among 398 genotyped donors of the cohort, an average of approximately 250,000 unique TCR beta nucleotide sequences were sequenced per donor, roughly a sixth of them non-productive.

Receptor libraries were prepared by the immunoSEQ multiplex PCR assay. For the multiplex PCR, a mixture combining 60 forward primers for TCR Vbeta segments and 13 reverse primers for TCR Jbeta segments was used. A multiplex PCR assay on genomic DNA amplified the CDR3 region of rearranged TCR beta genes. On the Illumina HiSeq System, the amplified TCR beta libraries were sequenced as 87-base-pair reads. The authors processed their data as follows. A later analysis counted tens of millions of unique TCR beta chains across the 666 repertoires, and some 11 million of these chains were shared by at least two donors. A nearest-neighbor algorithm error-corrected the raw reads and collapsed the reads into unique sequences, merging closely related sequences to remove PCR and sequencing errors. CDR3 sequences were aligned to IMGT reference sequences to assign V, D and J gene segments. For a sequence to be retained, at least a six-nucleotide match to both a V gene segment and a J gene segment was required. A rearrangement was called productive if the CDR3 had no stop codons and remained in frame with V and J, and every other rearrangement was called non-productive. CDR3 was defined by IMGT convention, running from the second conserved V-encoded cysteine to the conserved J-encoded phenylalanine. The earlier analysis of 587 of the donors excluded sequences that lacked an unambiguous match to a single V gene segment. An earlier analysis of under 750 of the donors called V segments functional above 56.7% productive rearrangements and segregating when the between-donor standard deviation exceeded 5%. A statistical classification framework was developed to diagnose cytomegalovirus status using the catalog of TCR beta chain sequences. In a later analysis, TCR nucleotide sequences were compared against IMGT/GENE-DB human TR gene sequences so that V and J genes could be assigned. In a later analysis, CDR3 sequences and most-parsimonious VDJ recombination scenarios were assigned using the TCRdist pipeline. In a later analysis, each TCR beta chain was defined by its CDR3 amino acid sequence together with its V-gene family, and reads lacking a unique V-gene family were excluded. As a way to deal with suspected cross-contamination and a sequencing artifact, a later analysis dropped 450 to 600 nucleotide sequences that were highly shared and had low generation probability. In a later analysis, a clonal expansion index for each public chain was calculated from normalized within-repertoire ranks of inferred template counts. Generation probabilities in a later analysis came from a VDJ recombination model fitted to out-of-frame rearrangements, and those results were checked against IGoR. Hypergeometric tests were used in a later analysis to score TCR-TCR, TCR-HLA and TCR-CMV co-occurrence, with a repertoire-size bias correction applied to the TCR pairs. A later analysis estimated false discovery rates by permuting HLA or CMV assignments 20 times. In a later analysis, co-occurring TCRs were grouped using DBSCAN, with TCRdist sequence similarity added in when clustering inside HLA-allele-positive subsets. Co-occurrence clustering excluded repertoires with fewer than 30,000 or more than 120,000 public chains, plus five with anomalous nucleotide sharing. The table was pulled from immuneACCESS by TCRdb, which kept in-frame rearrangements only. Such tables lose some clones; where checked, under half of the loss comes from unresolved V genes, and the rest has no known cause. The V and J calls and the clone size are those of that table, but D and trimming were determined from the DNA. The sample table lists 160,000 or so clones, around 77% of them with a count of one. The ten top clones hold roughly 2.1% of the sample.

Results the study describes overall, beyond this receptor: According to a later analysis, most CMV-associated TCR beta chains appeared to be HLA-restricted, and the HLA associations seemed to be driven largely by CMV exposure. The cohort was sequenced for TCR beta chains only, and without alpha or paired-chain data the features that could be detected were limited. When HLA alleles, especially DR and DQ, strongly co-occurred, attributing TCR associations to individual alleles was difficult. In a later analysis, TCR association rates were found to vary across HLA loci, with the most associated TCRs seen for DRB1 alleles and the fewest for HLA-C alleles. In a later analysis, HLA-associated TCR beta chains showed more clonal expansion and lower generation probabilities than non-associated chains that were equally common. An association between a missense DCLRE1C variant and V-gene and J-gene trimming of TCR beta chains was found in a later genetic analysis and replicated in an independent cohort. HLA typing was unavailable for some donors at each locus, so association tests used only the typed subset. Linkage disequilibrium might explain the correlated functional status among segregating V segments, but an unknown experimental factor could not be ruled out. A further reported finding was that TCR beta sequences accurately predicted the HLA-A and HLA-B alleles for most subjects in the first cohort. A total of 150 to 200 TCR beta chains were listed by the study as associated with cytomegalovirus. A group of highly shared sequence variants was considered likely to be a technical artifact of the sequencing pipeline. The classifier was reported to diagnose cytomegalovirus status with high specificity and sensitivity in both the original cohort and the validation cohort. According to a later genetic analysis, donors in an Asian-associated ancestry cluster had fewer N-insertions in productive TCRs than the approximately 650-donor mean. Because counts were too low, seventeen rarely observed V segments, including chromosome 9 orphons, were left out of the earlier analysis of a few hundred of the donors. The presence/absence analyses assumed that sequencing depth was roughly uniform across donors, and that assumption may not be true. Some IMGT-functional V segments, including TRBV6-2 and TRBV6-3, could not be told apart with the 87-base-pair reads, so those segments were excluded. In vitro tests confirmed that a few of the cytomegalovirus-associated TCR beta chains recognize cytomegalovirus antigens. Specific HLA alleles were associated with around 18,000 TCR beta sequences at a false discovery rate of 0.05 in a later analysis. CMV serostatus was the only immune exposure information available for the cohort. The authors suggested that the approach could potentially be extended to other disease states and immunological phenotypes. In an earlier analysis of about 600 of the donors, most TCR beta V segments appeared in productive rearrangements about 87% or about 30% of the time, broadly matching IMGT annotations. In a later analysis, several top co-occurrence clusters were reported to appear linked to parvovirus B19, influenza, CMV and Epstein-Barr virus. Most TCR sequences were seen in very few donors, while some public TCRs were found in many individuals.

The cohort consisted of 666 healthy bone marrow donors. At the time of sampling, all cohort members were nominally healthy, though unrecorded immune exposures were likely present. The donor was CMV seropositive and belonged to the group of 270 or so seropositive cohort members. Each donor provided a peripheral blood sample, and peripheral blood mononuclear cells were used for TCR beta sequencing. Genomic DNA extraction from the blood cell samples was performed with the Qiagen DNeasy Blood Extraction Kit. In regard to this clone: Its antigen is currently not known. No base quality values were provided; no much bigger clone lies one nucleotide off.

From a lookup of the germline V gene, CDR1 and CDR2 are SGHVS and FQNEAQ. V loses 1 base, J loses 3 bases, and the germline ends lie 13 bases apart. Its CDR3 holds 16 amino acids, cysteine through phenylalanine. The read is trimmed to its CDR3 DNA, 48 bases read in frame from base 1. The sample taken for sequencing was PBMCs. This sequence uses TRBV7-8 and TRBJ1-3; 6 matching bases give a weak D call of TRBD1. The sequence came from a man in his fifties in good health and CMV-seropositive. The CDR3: CASSLEGGLDGNTIYF. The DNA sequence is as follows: TGTGCCAGCAGCTTAGAGGGGGGGCTGGATGGAAACACCATATATTTT.